This T cell receptor (beta chain) was sequenced during a study of T cell responses to AZD1222 COVID-19 vaccine. Study outcomes and limitations: Seropositive status at baseline applied to only a handful of AZD1222 recipients.

There are 16 residues in the CDR3. The germline V and J ends were trimmed by 0 bases and 4 bases, with 13 bases remaining between them. The germline V gene has CDR1 KGHSY and CDR2 FQNENV. Clones were sequenced by immunoSEQ multiplex PCR, and TCRdb holds only the in-frame ones, with some missing. The sample consists of about 130,000 clones, more than 80% of them appearing once. Turning to this clone: Its specificity is not known.

This receptor was obtained from an adult in good health. This specimen was peripheral blood, taken on day 0 of AZD1222 vaccination. The chain carries TRBV16 and TRBJ1-5; tentatively, D is TRBD1 (5 bases). The CDR3 DNA reads as TGTGCCAGCAGCCAATCCGAAGGCAGGGCTAATCAGCCCCAGCATTTT. It codes for CASSQSEGRANQPQHF.